This T cell receptor (beta chain) is from a study of shared clonotypes between healthy human individuals. The wider study: Three CD4 naive, three CD4 memory, two CD8 naive and one CD8 memory plate were used per donor.

The protocol was immunoSEQ multiplex PCR, while the TCRdb copy is restricted to in-frame clones and leaves out a portion. The table shows about 2.4 million clones, with approximately 94% occurring only once. Study outcomes and limitations: Naive subsets usually exceeded memory subsets in estimated richness. Lower generation probabilities were found for non-shared clonotypes than for those shared by all four donors.

Concerning this clone: Its specificity is unknown.

The receptor's source is a man between 18 and 29 years old in good health. The sequencing sample was made of naive CD4+ T cells sorted from blood. The subset: CD45RA+ positively selected.

CDR3 protein: CASSSTSATYEQYF. The CDR3 DNA reads TGTGCCAGCAGCTCAACTAGCGCAACCTACGAGCAGTACTTC. This chain uses TRBV6-6 with TRBJ2-5, with 7 bases aligning to TRBD2. The J call may be mistaken, given a closer DNA end match to TRBJ2-7. This CDR3 comprises 14 residues. Germline assignment: CDR1 MNHNY and CDR2 SVGAGI (reference sequence).